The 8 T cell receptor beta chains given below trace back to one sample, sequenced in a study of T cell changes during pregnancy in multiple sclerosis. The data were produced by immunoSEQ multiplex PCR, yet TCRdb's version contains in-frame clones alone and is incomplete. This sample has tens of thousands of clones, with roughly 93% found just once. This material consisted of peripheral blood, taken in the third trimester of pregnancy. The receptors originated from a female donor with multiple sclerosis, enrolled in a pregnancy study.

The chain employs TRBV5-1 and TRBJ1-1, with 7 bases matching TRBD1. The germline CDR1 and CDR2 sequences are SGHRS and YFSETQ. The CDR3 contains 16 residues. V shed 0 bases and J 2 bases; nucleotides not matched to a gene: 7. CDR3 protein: CASSLDRGGSNTEAFF. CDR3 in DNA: TGCGCCAGCAGCTTGGACAGGGGAGGATCCAACACTGAAGCTTTCTTT.

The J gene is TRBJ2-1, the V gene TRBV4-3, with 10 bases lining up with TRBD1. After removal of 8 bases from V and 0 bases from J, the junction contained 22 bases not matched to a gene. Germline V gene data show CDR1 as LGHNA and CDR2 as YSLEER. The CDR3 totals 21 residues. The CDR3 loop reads CASSKVPGQGFSSYSYNEQFF. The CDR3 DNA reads TGCGCCAGCTCGAAAGTCCCGGGACAGGGGTTTTCCTCCTACTCCTACAATGAGCAGTTCTTC.

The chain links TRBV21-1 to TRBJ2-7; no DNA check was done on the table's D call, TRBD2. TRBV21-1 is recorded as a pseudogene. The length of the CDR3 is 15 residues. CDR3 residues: CASSLLGRGRHEQYF. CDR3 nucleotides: TGTGCCAGCAGCCTATTAGGGAGGGGACGCCACGAGCAGTACTTC.

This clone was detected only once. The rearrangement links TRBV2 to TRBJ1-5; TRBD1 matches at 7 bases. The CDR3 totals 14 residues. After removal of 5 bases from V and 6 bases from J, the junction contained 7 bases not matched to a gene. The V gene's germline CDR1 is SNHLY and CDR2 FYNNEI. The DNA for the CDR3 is TGTGCCAGCAGTAACTTTCGACAGGGTCAGCCCCAGCATTTT. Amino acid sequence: CASSNFRQGQPQHF.

The CDR3 reads CASRKKGASTYEQYF. As DNA, the CDR3 is TGTGCCAGCAGAAAGAAGGGGGCCTCTACCTACGAGCAGTACTTC. This chain uses TRBV6-1 with TRBJ2-7, with 7 bases aligning to TRBD1. CDR3 length: 15 residues. With 6 bases clipped from V and 2 bases from J, the junction kept 10 bases outside the gene matches. CDR1 is MNHNS and CDR2 is SASEGT in the germline V gene.

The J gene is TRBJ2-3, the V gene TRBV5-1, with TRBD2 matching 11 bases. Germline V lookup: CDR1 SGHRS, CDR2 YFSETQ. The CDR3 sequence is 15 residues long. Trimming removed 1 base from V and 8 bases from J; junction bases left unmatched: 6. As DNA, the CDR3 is TGCGCCAGCAGCTTGACTAGCGGGGGCCCGGGTACGCAGTATTTT. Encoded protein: CASSLTSGGPGTQYF.

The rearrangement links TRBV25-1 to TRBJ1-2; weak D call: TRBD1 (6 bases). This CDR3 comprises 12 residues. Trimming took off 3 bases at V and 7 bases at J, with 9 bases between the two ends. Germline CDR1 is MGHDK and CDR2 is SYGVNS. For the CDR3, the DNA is TGTGCCAGCAGTGAGGGGGCGGGTGGCTACACCTTC. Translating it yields CASSEGAGGYTF.

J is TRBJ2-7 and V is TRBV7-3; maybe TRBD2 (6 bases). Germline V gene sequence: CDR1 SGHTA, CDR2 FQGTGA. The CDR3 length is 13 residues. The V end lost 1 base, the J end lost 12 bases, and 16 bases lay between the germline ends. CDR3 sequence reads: CASSLRSRGVWYF. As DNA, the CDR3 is TGTGCCAGCAGCTTAAGGTCCCGCGGGGTATGGTACTTC.